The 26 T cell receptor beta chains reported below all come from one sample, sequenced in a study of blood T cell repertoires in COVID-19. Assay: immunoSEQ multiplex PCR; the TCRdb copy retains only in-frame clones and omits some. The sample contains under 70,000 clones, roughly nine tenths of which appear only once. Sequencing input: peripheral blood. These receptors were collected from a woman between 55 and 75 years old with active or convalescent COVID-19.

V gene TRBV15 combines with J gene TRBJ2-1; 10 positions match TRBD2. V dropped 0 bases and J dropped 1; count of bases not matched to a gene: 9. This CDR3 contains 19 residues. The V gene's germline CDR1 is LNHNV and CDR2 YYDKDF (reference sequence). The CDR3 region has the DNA TGTGCCACCAGCAGAGATTCGGGGACTAGCGAGGGGTCCTACAATGAGCAGTTCTTC. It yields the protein CATSRDSGTSEGSYNEQFF.

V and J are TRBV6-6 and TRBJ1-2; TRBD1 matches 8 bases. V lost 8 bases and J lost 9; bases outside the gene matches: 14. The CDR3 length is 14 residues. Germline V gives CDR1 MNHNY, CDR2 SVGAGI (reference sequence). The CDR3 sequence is CASEDQGAKKSYTF. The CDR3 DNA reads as TGTGCCAGCGAAGATCAGGGGGCGAAAAAAAGCTACACCTTC.

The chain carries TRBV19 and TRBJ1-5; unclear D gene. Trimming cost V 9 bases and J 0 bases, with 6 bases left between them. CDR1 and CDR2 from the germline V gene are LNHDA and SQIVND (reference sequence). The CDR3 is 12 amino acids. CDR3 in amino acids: CASSDSNQPQHF. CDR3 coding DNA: TGTGCCAGCAGCGATAGCAATCAGCCCCAGCATTTT.

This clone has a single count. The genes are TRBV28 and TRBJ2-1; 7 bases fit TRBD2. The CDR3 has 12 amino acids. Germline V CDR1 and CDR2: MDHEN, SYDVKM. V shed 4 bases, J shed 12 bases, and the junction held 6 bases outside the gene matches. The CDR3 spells CASSSERERQFF. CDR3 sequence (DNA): TGTGCCAGCAGTTCCGAGCGGGAACGGCAGTTCTTC.

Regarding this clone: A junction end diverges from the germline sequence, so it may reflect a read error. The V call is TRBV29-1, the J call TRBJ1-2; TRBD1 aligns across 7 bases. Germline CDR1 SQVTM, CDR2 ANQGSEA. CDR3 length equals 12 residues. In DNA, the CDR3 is TGCAGCGTAGAAGACAGGGTCCCCGGCTACACCTTC. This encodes CSVEDRVPGYTF.

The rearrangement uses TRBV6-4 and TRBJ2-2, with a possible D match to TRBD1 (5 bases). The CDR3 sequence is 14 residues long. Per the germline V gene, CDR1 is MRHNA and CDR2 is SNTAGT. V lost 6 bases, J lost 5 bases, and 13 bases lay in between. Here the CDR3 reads CASSDSVGTGELFF. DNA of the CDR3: TGTGCCAGCAGCGACAGCGTTGGGACCGGGGAGCTGTTTTTT.

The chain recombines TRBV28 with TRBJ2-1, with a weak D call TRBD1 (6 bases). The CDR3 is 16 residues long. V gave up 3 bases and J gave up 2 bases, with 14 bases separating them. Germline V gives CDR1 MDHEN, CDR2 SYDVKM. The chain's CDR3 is CASSFPSGTTYNEQFF. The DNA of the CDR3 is TGTGCCAGCAGTTTCCCTTCCGGGACAACCTACAATGAGCAGTTCTTC.

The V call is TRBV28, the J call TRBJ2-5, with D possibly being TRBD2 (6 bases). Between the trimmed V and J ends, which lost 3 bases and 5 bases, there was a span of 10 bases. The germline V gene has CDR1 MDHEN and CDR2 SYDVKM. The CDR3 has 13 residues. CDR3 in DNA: TGTGCCAGCAGTTTGGCGGGAAAGGAGACCCAGTACTTC. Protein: CASSLAGKETQYF.

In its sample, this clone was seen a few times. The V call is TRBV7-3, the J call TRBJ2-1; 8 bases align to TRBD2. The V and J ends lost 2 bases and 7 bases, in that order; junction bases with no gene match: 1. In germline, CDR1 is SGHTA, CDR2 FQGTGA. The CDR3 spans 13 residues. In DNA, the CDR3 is TGTGCCAGCAGCTTAGGGACTAGTAATGAGCAGTTCTTC. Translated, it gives CASSLGTSNEQFF. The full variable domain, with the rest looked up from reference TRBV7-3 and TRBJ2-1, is GAGVSQTPSNKVTEKGKYVELRCDPISGHTALYWYRQSLGQGPEFLIYFQGTGAADDSGLPNDRFFAVRPEGSVSTLKIQRTERGDSAVYLCASSLGTSNEQFFGPGTRLTVL.

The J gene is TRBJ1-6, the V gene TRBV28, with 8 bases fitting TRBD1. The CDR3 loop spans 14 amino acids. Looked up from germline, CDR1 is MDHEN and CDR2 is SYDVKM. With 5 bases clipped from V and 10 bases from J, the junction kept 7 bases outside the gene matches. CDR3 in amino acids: CASSQTGVWSPLHF. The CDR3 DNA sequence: TGTGCCAGCAGTCAGACAGGGGTATGGTCACCCCTCCACTTT.

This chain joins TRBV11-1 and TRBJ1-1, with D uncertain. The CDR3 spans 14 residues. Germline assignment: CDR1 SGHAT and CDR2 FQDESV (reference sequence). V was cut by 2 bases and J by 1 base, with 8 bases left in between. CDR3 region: CASSLLPGNTEAFF. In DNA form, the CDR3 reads TGTGCCAGCAGCTTACTCCCGGGGAACACTGAAGCTTTCTTT.

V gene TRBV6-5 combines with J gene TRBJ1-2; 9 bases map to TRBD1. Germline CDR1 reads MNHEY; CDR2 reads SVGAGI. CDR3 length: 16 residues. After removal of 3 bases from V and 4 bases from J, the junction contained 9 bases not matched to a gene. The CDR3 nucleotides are TGTGCCAGCAGTTATACCGGGACAGGGAACGTCTATGGCTACACCTTC. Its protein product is CASSYTGTGNVYGYTF.

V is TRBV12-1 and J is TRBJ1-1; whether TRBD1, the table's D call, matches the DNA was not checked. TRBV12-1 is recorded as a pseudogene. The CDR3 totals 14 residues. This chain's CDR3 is CASSSGQLNTEAFF. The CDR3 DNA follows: TGTGCCAGCAGCTCGGGACAGTTGAACACTGAAGCTTTCTTT.

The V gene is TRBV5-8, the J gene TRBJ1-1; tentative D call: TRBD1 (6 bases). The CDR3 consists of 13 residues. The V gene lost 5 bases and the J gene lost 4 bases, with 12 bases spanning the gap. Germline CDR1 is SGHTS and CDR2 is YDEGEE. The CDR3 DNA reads TGTGCCAGCAGACTGAGGGGGGGCACTGAAGCTTTCTTT. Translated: CASRLRGGTEAFF.

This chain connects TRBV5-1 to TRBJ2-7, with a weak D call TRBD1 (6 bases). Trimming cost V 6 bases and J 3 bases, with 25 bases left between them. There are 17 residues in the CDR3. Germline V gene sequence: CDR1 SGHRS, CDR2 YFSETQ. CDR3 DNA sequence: TGCGCCAGCACAAACCAGTACGGGACACGGGATCTCTACGAGCAGTACTTC. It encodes CASTNQYGTRDLYEQYF.

The CDR3 bases are TGCGCCAGCAGCTTTGGGACGGGACAGGCGGTAAGCGGCTACACCTTC. Translation gives CASSFGTGQAVSGYTF. This sequence joins TRBV5-1 and TRBJ1-2, with 8 bases matching TRBD1. CDR1 SGHRS and CDR2 YFSETQ come from the germline V gene. Trimming took 2 bases from V and 8 from J; bases not matched to a gene: 14. The CDR3 is 16 residues long.

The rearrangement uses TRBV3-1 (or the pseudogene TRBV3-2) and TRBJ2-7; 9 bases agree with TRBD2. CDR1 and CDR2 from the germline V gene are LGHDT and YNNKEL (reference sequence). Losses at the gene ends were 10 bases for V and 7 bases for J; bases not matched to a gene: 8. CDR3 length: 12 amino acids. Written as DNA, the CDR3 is TGTGCCACAACCGGGACTAGCAGGGAGCAGTACTTC. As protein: CATTGTSREQYF.

DNA for the CDR3: TGTGCCAGCAGCTTAGTAGCGGGAAGTTCCTACGAGCAGTACTTC. Translated, it gives CASSLVAGSSYEQYF. This sequence joins TRBV7-2 and TRBJ2-7, with TRBD2 matching over 8 bases. The CDR3 contains 15 residues. Germline loops: CDR1 SGHTA, CDR2 FQGNSA. V was clipped by 1 base and J by 1 base; unmatched bases: 3.

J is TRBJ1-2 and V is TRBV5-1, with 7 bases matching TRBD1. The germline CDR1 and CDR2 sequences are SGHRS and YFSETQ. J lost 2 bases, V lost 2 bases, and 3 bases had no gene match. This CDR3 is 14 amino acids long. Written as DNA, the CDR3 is TGCGCCAGCAGCTTATCAGGGGGGAACTATGGCTACACCTTC. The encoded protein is CASSLSGGNYGYTF.

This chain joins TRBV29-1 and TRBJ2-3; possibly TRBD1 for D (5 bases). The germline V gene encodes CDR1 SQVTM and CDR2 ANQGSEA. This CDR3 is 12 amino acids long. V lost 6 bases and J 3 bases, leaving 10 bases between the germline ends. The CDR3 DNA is TGCAGCGTGACGACAGATACAGATACGCAGTATTTT. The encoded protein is CSVTTDTDTQYF.

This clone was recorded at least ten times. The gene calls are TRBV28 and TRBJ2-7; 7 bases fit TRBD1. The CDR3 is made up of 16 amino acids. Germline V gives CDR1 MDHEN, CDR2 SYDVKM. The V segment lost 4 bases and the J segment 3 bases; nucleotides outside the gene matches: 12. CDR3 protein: CASSSPAGTAHYEQYF. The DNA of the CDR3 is TGTGCCAGCAGTTCCCCCGCCGGGACAGCACACTACGAGCAGTACTTC.

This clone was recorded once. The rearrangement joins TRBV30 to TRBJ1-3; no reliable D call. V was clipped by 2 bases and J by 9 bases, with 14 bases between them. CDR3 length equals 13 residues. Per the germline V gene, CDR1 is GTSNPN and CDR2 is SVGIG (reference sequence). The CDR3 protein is CAWSPRASATIYF. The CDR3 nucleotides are TGTGCCTGGAGTCCTAGAGCTTCGGCCACCATATATTTT.

The CDR3, as DNA: TGTGCCATCAGAAAAGACAGCCTTAATTCACCCCTCCACTTT. Translating it yields CAIRKDSLNSPLHF. The V and J genes are TRBV10-3 and TRBJ1-6; D possibly corresponds to TRBD1 (5 bases). The CDR3 consists of 14 residues. Germline V lookup: CDR1 ENHRY, CDR2 SYGVKD. Trimming left V 6 bases short and J 6 bases short, with 12 bases between.

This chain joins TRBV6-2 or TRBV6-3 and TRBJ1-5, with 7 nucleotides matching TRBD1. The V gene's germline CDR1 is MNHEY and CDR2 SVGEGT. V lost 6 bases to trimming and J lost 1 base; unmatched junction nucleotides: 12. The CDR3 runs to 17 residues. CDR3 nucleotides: TGTGCCAGCAGCCGCCCCCGAGGGGGCGAGAGCAATCAGCCCCAGCATTTT. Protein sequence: CASSRPRGGESNQPQHF.

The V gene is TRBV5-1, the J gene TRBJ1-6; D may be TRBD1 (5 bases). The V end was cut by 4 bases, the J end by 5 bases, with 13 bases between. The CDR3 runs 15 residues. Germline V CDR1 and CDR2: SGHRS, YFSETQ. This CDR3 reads CASSPYGGDNSPLHF. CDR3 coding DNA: TGCGCCAGCAGCCCTTACGGGGGAGATAATTCACCCCTCCACTTT.

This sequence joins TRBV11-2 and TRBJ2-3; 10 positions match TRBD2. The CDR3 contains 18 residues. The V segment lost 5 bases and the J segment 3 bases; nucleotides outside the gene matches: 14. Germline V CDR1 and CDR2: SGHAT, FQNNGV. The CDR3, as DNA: TGTGCCAGCAGCCGTTTATTTATCTCTAGCGGGAGTACAGATACGCAGTATTTT. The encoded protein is CASSRLFISSGSTDTQYF.